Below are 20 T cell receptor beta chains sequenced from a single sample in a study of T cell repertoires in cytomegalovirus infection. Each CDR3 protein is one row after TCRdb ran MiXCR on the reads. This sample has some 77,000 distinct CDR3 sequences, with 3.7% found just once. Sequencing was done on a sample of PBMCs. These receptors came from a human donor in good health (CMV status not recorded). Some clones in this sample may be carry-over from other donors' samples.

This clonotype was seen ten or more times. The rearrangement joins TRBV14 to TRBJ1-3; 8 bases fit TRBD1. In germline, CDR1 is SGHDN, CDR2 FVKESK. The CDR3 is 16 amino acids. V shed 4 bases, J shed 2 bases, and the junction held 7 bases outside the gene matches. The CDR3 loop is CASSLPGGAPGNTIYF. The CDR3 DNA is TGTGCCAGCAGCCTCCCAGGGGGCGCCCCTGGAAACACCATATATTTT.

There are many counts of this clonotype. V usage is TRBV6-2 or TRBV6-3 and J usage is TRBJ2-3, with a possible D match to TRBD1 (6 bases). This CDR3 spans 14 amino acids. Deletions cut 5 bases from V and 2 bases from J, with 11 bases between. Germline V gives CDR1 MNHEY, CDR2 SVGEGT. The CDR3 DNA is TGTGCCAGCAGTACTACAGGGTACACAGATACGCAGTATTTT. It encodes CASSTTGYTDTQYF.

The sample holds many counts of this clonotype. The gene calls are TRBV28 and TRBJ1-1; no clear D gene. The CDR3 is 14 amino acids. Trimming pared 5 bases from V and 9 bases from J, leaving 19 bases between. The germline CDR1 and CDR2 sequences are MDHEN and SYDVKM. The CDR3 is CASSTPSGRFKAFF. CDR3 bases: TGTGCCAGCAGTACGCCCTCCGGGAGATTCAAAGCTTTCTTT.

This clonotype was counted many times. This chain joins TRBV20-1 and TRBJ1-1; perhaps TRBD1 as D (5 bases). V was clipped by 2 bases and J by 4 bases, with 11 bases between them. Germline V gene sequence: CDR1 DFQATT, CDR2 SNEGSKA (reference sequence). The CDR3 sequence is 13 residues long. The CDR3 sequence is CSARTPGGTEAFF. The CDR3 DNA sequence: TGCAGTGCTAGAACCCCCGGGGGCACTGAAGCTTTCTTT.

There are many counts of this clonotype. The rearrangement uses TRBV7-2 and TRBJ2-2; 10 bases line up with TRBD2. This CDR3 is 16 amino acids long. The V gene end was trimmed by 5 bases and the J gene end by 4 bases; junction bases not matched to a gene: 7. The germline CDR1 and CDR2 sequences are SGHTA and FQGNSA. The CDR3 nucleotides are TGTGCCAGCAGCCGGAGAGCGGGGGGGCTCACCGGGGAGCTGTTTTTT. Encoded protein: CASSRRAGGLTGELFF.

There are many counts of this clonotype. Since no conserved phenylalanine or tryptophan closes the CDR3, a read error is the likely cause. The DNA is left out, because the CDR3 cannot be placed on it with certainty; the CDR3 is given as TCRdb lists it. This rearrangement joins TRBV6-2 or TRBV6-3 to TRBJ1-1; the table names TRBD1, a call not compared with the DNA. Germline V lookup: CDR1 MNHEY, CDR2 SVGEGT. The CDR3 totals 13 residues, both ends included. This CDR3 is CASSRTASLNGPR.

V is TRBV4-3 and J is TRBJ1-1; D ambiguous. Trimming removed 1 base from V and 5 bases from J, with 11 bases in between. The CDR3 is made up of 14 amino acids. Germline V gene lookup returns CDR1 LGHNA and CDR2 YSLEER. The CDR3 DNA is TGCGCCAGCAGCCAAGTTGGGCTGGGAACTGAAGCTTTCTTT. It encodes CASSQVGLGTEAFF.

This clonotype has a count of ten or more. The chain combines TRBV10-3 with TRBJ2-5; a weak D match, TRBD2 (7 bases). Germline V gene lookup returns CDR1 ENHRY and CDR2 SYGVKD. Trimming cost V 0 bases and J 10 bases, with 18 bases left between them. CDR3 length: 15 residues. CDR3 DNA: TGTGCCATCAGTGAGTCGAGACTCTCGGGGGGCGACCAGTACTTC. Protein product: CAISESRLSGGDQYF.

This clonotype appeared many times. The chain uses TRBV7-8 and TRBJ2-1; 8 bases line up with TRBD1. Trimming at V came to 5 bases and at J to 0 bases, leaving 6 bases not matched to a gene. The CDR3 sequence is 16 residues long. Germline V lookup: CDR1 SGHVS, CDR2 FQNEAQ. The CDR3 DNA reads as TGTGCCAGCAGCCTACAGGGGGATCCCTCCTACAATGAGCAGTTCTTC. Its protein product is CASSLQGDPSYNEQFF.

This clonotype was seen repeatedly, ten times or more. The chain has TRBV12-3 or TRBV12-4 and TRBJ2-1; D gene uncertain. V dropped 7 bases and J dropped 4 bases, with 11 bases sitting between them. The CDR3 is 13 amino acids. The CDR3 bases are TGTGCCAGCACGATCCCCCAATACAATGAGCAGTTCTTC. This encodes CASTIPQYNEQFF.

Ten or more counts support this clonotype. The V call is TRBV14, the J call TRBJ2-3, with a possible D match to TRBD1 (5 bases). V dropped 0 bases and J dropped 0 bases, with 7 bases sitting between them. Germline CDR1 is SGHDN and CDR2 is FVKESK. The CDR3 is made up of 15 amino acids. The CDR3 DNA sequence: TGTGCCAGCAGCCAAGAAGGGGTCAGCACAGATACGCAGTATTTT. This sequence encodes CASSQEGVSTDTQYF. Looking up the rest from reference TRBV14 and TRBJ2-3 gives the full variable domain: EAGVTQFPSHSVIEKGQTVTLRCDPISGHDNLYWYRRVMGKEIKFLLHFVKESKQDESGMPNNRFLAERTGGTYSTLKVQPAELEDSGVYFCASSQEGVSTDTQYFGPGTRLTVL.

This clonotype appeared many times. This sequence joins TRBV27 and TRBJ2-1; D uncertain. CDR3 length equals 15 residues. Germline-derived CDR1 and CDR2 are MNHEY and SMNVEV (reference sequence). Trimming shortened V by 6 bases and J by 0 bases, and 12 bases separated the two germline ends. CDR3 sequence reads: CASRVASHSYNEQFF. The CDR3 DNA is TGTGCCAGCAGGGTGGCGAGCCACTCCTACAATGAGCAGTTCTTC.

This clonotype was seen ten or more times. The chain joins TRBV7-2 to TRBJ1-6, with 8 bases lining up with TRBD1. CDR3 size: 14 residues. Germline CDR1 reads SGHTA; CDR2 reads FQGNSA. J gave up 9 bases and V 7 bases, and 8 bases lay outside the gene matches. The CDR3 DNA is TGTGCCAGCACCATCGACAGGGGAGGTTCACCCCTCCACTTT. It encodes CASTIDRGGSPLHF.

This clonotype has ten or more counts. The CDR3 region is CASSRFGGTGEVNEQFF. CDR3 coding DNA: TGCGCCAGCAGCCGATTTGGAGGGACAGGGGAGGTCAATGAGCAGTTCTTC. The V gene is TRBV4-3, the J gene TRBJ2-1, with TRBD1 matching 10 bases. V was pared by 4 bases and J by 6 bases, with 12 bases of the junction left unmatched. Germline loops: CDR1 LGHNA, CDR2 YSLEER. CDR3 length equals 17 residues.

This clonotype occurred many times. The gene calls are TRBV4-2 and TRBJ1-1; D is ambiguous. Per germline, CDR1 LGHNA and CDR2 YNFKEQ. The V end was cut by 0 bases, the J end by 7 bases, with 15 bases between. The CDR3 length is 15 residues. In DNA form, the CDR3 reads TGTGCCAGCAGCCAAGATGGCCCGGGGATTGATGAAGCTTTCTTT. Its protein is CASSQDGPGIDEAFF.

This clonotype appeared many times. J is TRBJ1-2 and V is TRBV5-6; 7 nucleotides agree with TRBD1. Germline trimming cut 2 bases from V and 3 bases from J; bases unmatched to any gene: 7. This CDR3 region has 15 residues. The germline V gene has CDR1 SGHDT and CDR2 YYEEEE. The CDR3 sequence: CASSFQQGYDYGYTF. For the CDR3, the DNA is TGTGCCAGCAGCTTTCAACAGGGGTACGACTATGGCTACACCTTC. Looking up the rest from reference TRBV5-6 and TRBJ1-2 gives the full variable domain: DAGVTQSPTHLIKTRGQQVTLRCSPKSGHDTVSWYQQALGQGPQFIFQYYEEEERQRGNFPDRFSGHQFPNYSSELNVNALLLGDSALYLCASSFQQGYDYGYTFGSGTRLTVV.

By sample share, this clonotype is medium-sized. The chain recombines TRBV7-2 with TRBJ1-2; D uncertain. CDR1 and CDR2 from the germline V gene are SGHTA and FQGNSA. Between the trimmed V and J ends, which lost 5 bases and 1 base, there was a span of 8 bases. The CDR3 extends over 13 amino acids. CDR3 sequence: CASSRLINYGYTF. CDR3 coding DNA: TGTGCCAGCAGCCGACTAATTAACTATGGCTACACCTTC. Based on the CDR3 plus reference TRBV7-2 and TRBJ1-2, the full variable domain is GAGVSQSPSNKVTEKGKDVELRCDPISGHTALYWYRQSLGQGLEFLIYFQGNSAPDKSGLPSDRFSAERTGGSVSTLTIQRTQQEDSAVYLCASSRLINYGYTFGSGTRLTVV.

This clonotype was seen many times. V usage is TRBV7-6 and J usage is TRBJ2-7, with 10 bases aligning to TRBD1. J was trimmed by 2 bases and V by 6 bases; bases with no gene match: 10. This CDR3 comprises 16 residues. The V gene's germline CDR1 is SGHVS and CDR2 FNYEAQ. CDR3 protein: CASSSGTGASPYEQYF. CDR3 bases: TGTGCCAGCAGTTCCGGGACAGGGGCTTCTCCCTACGAGCAGTACTTC.

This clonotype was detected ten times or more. Here the CDR3 reads CASSEPDRGGRRDEQYF. CDR3 nucleotide sequence: TGTGCCAGCAGTGAACCGGACAGGGGAGGGCGTCGGGACGAGCAGTACTTC. V gene TRBV2 combines with J gene TRBJ2-7; 9 positions agree with TRBD1. The CDR3 consists of 17 residues. The germline V gene encodes CDR1 SNHLY and CDR2 FYNNEI. V lost 2 bases, J lost 5 bases, and 13 bases stayed unmatched.

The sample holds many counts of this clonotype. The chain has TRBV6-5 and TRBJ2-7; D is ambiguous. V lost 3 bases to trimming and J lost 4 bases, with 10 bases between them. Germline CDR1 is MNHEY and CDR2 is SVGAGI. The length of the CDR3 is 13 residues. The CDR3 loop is CASSYKGKYEQYF. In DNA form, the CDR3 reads TGTGCCAGCAGTTATAAAGGGAAGTACGAGCAGTACTTC.